This T cell receptor beta chain was profiled in a study of identical twins. Study-wide points: For cord blood, abundant beta clonotypes had fewer insertions, unlike memory repertoires, which showed none. The analysis was cross-sectional rather than longitudinal within donors. Twins showed weaker excess sharing in their beta out-of-frame sequences.

As to this clonotype: Antigen: not known.

All of the donors were Caucasians in good health. Each CDR3 protein gets one entry after TCRdb re-called the 5' RACE reads with MiXCR. The sample lists fewer than 800,000 distinct CDR3 sequences; about 7% were seen once. The sample also formed part of further work on yellow fever vaccine responses in identical twins.

The receptor was derived from a woman aged 18 to 35 in good health. Sequencing was done on a sample of PBMCs.

CDR3 nucleotide sequence: TGCAGTGCTAAACCCGGGACTAGCGGGGACTACAATGAGCAGTTCTTC. Its protein product is CSAKPGTSGDYNEQFF. This chain links TRBV20-1 with TRBJ2-1, with 13 bases fitting TRBD2. Germline trimming cut 4 bases from V and 3 bases from J; bases unmatched to any gene: 6. Germline V gives CDR1 DFQATT, CDR2 SNEGSKA (reference sequence). The CDR3 totals 16 residues.